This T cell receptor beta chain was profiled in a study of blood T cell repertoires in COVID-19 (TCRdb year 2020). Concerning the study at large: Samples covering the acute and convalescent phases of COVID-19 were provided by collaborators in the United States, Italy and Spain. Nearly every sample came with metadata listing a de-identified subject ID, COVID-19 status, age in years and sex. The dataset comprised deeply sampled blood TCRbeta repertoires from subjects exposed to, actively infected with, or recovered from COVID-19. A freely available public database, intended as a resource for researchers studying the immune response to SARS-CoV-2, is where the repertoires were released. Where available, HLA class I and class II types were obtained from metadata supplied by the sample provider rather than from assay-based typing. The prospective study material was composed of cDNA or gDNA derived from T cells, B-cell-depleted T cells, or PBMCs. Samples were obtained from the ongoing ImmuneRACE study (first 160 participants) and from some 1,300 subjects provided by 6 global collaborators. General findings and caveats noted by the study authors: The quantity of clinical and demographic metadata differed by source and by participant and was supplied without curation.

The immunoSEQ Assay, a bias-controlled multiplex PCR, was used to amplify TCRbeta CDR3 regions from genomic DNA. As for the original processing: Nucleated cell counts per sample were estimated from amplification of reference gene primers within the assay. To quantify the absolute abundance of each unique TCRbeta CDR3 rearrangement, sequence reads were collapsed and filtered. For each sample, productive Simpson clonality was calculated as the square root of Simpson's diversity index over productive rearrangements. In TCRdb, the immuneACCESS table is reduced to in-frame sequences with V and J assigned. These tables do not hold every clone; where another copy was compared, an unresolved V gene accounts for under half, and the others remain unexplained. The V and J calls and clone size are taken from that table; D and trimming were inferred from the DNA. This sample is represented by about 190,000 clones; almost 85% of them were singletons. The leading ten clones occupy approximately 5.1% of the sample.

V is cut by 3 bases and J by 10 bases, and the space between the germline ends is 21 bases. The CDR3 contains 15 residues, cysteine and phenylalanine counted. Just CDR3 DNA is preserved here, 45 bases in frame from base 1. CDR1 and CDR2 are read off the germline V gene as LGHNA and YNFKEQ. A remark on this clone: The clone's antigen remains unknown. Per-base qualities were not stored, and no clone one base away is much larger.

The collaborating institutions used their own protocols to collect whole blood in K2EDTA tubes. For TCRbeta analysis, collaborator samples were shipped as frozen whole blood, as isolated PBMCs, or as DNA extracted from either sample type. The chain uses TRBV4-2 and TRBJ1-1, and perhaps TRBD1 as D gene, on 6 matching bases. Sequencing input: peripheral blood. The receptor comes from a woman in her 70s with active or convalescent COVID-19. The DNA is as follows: TGTGCCAGCAGCCAGGAAAATATACAGGGAAGGCGAGCTTTCTTT. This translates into CASSQENIQGRRAFF.